This TCR beta chain was recovered during a study of blood T cell repertoires in COVID-19. The authors' processing: The authors estimated nucleated cell counts from reference gene primer amplification. Measured with immunoSEQ multiplex PCR; TCRdb has only the in-frame clones, and not every one. That table supplies the V and J calls and clone size; D and trimming were determined from the DNA. The sample lists under 250,000 clones, about 79% occurring once. With 5 bases clipped from V and 1 base from J, the junction kept 3 bases outside the gene matches. The germline V gene has CDR1 ENHRY and CDR2 SYGVKD. This CDR3 has 14 amino acids.

The sequencing sample was made of PBMCs or T cells enriched from blood (not recorded which). The chain couples TRBV10-3 to TRBJ1-2, with 8 bases aligning to TRBD1. This TCR derives from a woman in her forties with acute COVID-19. The CDR3 nucleotides read TGTGCCATCAGTCAGGGGGCAGGTAACTATGGCTACACCTTC. Translated: CAISQGAGNYGYTF.